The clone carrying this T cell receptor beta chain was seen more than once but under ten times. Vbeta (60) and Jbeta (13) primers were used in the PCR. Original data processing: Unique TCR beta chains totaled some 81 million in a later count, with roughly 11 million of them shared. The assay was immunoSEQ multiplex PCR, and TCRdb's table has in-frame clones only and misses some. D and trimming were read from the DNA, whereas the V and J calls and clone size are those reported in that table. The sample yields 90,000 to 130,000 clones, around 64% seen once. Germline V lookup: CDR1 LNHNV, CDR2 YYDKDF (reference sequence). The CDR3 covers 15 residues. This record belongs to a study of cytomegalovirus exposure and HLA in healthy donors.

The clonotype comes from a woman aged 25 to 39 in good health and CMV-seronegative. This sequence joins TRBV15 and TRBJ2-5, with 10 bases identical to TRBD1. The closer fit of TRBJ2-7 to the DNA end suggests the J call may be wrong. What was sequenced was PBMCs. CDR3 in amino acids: CATSRGTGGSYEQYF. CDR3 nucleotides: TGTGCCACCAGCAGAGGGACAGGGGGTTCCTACGAGCAGTACTTC.